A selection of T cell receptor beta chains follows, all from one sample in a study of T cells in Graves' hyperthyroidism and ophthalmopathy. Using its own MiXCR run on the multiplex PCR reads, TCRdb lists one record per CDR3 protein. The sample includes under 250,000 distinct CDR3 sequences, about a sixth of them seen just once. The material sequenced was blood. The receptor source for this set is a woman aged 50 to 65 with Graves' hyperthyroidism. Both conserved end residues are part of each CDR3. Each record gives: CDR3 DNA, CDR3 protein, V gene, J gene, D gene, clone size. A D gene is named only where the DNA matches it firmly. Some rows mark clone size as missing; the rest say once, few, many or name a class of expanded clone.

TGTGCCAGCAGCAGGCTGGACAGTCGCAATCAGCCCCAGCATTTT	CASSRLDSRNQPQHF	TRBV15	TRBJ1-5	NA	NA
TGCGCCAGCAGCTTGGTGGGGGGCGGTACCCACGAGCAGTACTTC	CASSLVGGGTHEQYF	TRBV5-1	TRBJ2-7	NA	many
TGTGCCAGCAGTTACAAAATGACAGGTGTTAATGCAAAACTGTTTTTT	CASSYKMTGVNAKLFF	TRBV6-5	TRBJ1-4	NA	NA
TGCAGTGCTAGAGATGGGGGACTAGCGGAGGGTAGTGAGCAGTTCTTC	CSARDGGLAEGSEQFF	TRBV20-1	TRBJ2-1	TRBD2	many
TGCGCCAGCAGTTTCGACGGGATCTATGGCTACACCTTC	CASSFDGIYGYTF	TRBV5-1	TRBJ1-2	NA	few
TGTGCCAGCAGCGAGGGGGCTCAACGCACAGATACGCAGTATTTT	CASSEGAQRTDTQYF	TRBV6-1	TRBJ2-3	TRBD1	many
TGTGCCATCAGTGACGGGGGAAGGACAACTAATGAAAAACTGTTTTTT	CAISDGGRTTNEKLFF	TRBV10-3	TRBJ1-4	NA	few
TGTGCCAGCAGTTTACAAGGGTGGGAGCAGTACTTC	CASSLQGWEQYF	TRBV28	TRBJ2-7	NA	NA
TGTGCCAGCAGCGGAACAGGGGTAGGGGAAAAACTGTTTTTT	CASSGTGVGEKLFF	TRBV2	TRBJ1-4	TRBD1	few
TGCAGTGCTAGAGGCAGCAATCAGCCCCAGCATTTT	CSARGSNQPQHF	TRBV20-1	TRBJ1-5	NA	few
TGTGCTAGCAGCTTAGAGCGGACCCAGACCCAGTACTTC	CASSLERTQTQYF	TRBV7-7	TRBJ2-5	NA	few
TGCAGCGTAACTCATACAGGGAACACTGAAGCTTTCTTT	CSVTHTGNTEAFF	TRBV29-1	TRBJ1-1	NA	many
TGTGCCAGCACTGGTCGAGGGGGGGGCGAGAGCTATGGCTACACCTTC	CASTGRGGGESYGYTF	TRBV6-1	TRBJ1-2	NA	NA
TGTGCCAGCAGCTTAGTACGGGGGTCAACCTACAATGAGCAGTTCTTC	CASSLVRGSTYNEQFF	TRBV11-2	TRBJ2-1	NA	many
TGTGCCAGCAGCGGGCGCGGTGCGGGGATGGGAAACACCATATATTTT	CASSGRGAGMGNTIYF	TRBV7-8	TRBJ1-3	NA	many
TGTGCCAGCAGTTTGTCGCCGGGCCTCTACGAGCAGTACTTC	CASSLSPGLYEQYF	TRBV2	TRBJ2-7	NA	many
TGTGCTAGTGGGTCGACAGAGACCCAGTACTTC	CASGSTETQYF	TRBV12-5	TRBJ2-5	NA	NA
TGTGCCAGCAGTCCCCGGGACAGGACCACGCTGCAGTACTTC	CASSPRDRTTLQYF	TRBV27	TRBJ2-7	TRBD1	NA
TGCGCCGGCAGCTTGGCACAGGGGGCGACTAACTATGGCTACACCTTC	CAGSLAQGATNYGYTF	TRBV5-1	TRBJ1-2	TRBD1	once
TGCAGTGCTGTACCGGGACTGGGACCTGGGGCCAACGTCCTGACTTTC	CSAVPGLGPGANVLTF	TRBV20-1	TRBJ2-6	NA	NA
TGTGCCAGCAGCCAAGATAGGAACTCCTACGAGCAGTACTTC	CASSQDRNSYEQYF	TRBV4-2	TRBJ2-7	NA	few
TGCGCCAGCAGCTTGGCCGGCGCGAACACCGGGGAGCTGTTTTTT	CASSLAGANTGELFF	TRBV5-1	TRBJ2-2	NA	NA
TGTGCCAGCAGTGAAGTTGACCGGTACGAGCAGTACTTC	CASSEVDRYEQYF	TRBV6-1	TRBJ2-7	NA	many
TGTGCCAGCTCACGAACGGGGATGCGAGAGACCCAGTACTTC	CASSRTGMRETQYF	TRBV7-8	TRBJ2-5	NA	many
TGTGCCAGCAGCCCTCTTGGGCTCACTGAAGCTTTCTTT	CASSPLGLTEAFF	TRBV7-2	TRBJ1-1	NA	many
TGTGCCAGCAGTAACCGGGACGCACTGAACACTGAAGCTTTCTTT	CASSNRDALNTEAFF	TRBV27	TRBJ1-1	NA	few
TGTGCCTGGAGTGTACCTGGGTTGAACACTGAAGCTTTCTTT	CAWSVPGLNTEAFF	TRBV30	TRBJ1-1	NA	many
TGTGCCAGCAGCTCCTTAGCGGGACCGAACACCGGGGAGCTGTTTTTT	CASSSLAGPNTGELFF	TRBV7-9	TRBJ2-2	TRBD2	NA
TGTGCCTCAAAGGGGGGAATATACAATGAGCAGTTCTTC	CASKGGIYNEQFF	TRBV2	TRBJ2-1	NA	NA
TGCGCCAGCAGTGAGTCGATTTTTTCAGGGTCCAGGACTGAAGCTTTCTTT	CASSESIFSGSRTEAFF	TRBV10-2	TRBJ1-1	NA	NA
TGCGCCAGCAGCCCGGGACCAGCCCCGTCCAATGAGCAGTTCTTC	CASSPGPAPSNEQFF	TRBV5-1	TRBJ2-1	NA	NA
TGTGCCAGCAGTTTGGCCCTAGCGGGCCTTAAAGATACGCAGTATTTT	CASSLALAGLKDTQYF	TRBV27	TRBJ2-3	TRBD2	many
TGCAGCGCATCCGGGACAGATGGTTCACCCCTCCACTTT	CSASGTDGSPLHF	TRBV29-1	TRBJ1-6	TRBD1	many
TGTGCCACCAGTGATTTCTTGGCCTCCGGGGAGCTGTTTTTT	CATSDFLASGELFF	TRBV24-1	TRBJ2-2	NA	many
TGCGCCAGCTCCACAAGCGGAACCTCCTACAATGAGCAGTTCTTC	CASSTSGTSYNEQFF	TRBV4-1	TRBJ2-1	NA	few
TGTGCCAGCAGCGTATCGAGGGAGGATCTAACAGATACGCAGTATTTT	CASSVSREDLTDTQYF	TRBV9	TRBJ2-3	NA	NA
TGTGCCAGCAGCTCGGGGGTACGGGAGGGCCCCGTCGAGGGATCCGAGCAGTACTTC	CASSSGVREGPVEGSEQYF	TRBV7-3	TRBJ2-7	TRBD2	many
TGCGCCAGCAGCCATTTATGGACTAGCGGGAGCGACGCGCAGTACTTC	CASSHLWTSGSDAQYF	TRBV4-1	TRBJ2-7	TRBD2	NA
TGTGCCAGCAGCTTACCCAGGGTACCTACCGAGCAGTACTTC	CASSLPRVPTEQYF	TRBV11-2	TRBJ2-7	NA	many
TGTGCCAGCAGTTACTCGATCGGGACAGGGGGCGAAGAGCAGTACTTC	CASSYSIGTGGEEQYF	TRBV6-2/TRBV6-3	TRBJ2-7	TRBD1	many
TGTGCCACCAAGTCCCTTAGTAGCGGATACACAGATACGCAGTATTTT	CATKSLSSGYTDTQYF	TRBV15	TRBJ2-3	NA	many
TGTACCACCTCATCACTGGACAGGGGGGGCACAGATACGCAGTATTTT	CTTSSLDRGGTDTQYF	TRBV25-1	TRBJ2-3	TRBD1	NA
TGTGCTAGTGGTCCGTGGACAGGGGAGCTGTTTTTT	CASGPWTGELFF	TRBV12-5	TRBJ2-2	NA	NA
TGCAGTGCTAGAGGCTCTACTAGCGGGATGTGGGCCGGGGAGCTGTTTTTT	CSARGSTSGMWAGELFF	TRBV20-1	TRBJ2-2	TRBD2	NA
TGCAGTGCTAGAGTCAAGTTAGGGCGGACCACAGATACGCAGTATTTT	CSARVKLGRTTDTQYF	TRBV20-1	TRBJ2-3	NA	many
TGTGCCAGCAGCCCGTCGGGGGCAGTAGATACGCAGTATTTT	CASSPSGAVDTQYF	TRBV7-9	TRBJ2-3	NA	many
TGTGCCAGCAGCTTCGGGCTTGGCTATGGCTACACCTTC	CASSFGLGYGYTF	TRBV5-6	TRBJ1-2	NA	few
TGCGCCAGCAGCCAAGTGTTAGCGGAGTACGCGAACACCGGGGAGCTGTTTTTT	CASSQVLAEYANTGELFF	TRBV4-1	TRBJ2-2	NA	few
TGTGCCAGCACGGAGGTAGTCAATCAGCCCCAGCATTTT	CASTEVVNQPQHF	TRBV6-1	TRBJ1-5	NA	many
TGTGCCAGCAGCCAAGATAGGGAGGATAACTATGGCTACACCTTC	CASSQDREDNYGYTF	TRBV4-2	TRBJ1-2	NA	few
TGTGCCAGCAGCCCGGGACTCCACTCCCAGTACTTC	CASSPGLHSQYF	TRBV14	TRBJ2-5	NA	few
TGTGCCAGCAGCCAAGATAGGACAGGGTATACACCCCTCCACTTT	CASSQDRTGYTPLHF	TRBV3-1	TRBJ1-6	TRBD1	NA
TGTGCCAGTAGATCCTCCAAGGGACAGGGGCCCTATGAGCAGTTCTTC	CASRSSKGQGPYEQFF	TRBV19	TRBJ2-1	TRBD1	NA
TGTGCCAGCAGTGGGACAGGGTTTAATGAAAAACTGTTTTTT	CASSGTGFNEKLFF	TRBV12-3/TRBV12-4	TRBJ1-4	TRBD1	few
TGCGCCAGCAGCTACCAGGACTCCAGTCGCACAGATACGCAGTATTTT	CASSYQDSSRTDTQYF	TRBV5-1	TRBJ2-3	NA	many
TGTGCCAGTAGTATGAGAGGGGGGACCTACAATGAGCAGTTCTTC	CASSMRGGTYNEQFF	TRBV19	TRBJ2-1	NA	few
TGTGCCAGCAGCCCGTGGGGGACTAGCATCCAGTACTTC	CASSPWGTSIQYF	TRBV7-3	TRBJ2-5	TRBD2	NA
TGTGCCAGCAGTTATTTGGCTAGGGATGACTACGAGCAGTACTTC	CASSYLARDDYEQYF	TRBV6-5	TRBJ2-7	NA	NA
TGTGCCAGCAGTGATGGGGATAACTCCTACGAGCAGTACTTC	CASSDGDNSYEQYF	TRBV6-1	TRBJ2-7	NA	NA